This TCR beta chain is drawn from a study of PD-1 blockade in classical Hodgkin lymphoma. Looking at the study overall: Nivolumab dosed at 3 mg/kg went to patients intravenously every 2 weeks. Overall study findings and caveats: Diminished baseline TCR diversity has been reported in newly diagnosed patients relative to healthy donors. Prior to therapy, complete responders displayed diversity much like that of newly diagnosed patients.

The CDR3 consists of 15 residues. Trimming shortened V by 5 bases and J by 1 base, and 14 bases separated the two germline ends. CDR1 is SGHNT and CDR2 is YENEEA in the germline V gene. Only in-frame clones appear in the TCRdb table, and some are missing; sequencing was by immunoSEQ multiplex PCR. The sample holds around 2,700 clones, roughly 55% seen once. The sample's time point: cycle 4 day 1 (C4D1), after five to seven weeks of nivolumab. All patients experienced relapse after autologous stem cell transplantation, and brentuximab vedotin exposure was variable. The CD8+ T cells came from thawed PBMCs through magnetic negative selection. Regarding this clone: As yet, its antigen is unknown.

This receptor was identified in a human donor with classical Hodgkin lymphoma. The chain couples TRBV11-3 to TRBJ1-2, with D uncertain. Sequenced material: CD8+ T cells from blood, taken before the fourth cycle of nivolumab. The CDR3 sequence is CASSLTPDGNYGYTF. The CDR3 DNA sequence: TGTGCCAGCAGCCTCACTCCGGACGGTAACTATGGCTACACCTTC.